The rows below give T cell receptor beta chains drawn from one sample of a study of blood T cell repertoires in COVID-19. Libraries were prepared by immunoSEQ multiplex PCR; TCRdb keeps only in-frame clonotypes and omits some of them. The repertoire holds about 140,000 clones, with 75% to 80% as singletons. The specimen was PBMCs or T cells enriched from blood (not recorded which). The source of these receptors is a woman aged 45-65 years who had recovered from COVID-19. Each CDR3 is given with its conserved first and last residue. Fields, in order: V gene, clone size, J gene, CDR3 protein. Part of the rows lack a size; the others show once, few, many or a class for expanded clones.

>TRBV7-9|-|TRBJ1-2
CASNLLRRTGEGYTF
>TRBV10-3|-|TRBJ1-3
CAISVMPPDRGSGNTIYF
>TRBV5-1|-|TRBJ2-5
CASRNSGTYQETQYF
>TRBV5-1|-|TRBJ2-2
CASSLVVTGGSGELFF
>TRBV14|-|TRBJ1-2
CASSHPSNYGYTF
>TRBV18|-|TRBJ2-7
CASSDGTGVRVEQYF
>TRBV7-3|-|TRBJ2-7
CASSLSSDSYEQYF
>TRBV6-5|-|TRBJ1-5
CASSYPDRAGFHPQHF
>TRBV9|many|TRBJ1-4
CASSVDGRVGEKLFF
>TRBV3-1/TRBV3-2|-|TRBJ1-1
CASSQKLSTEAFF
>TRBV25-1|-|TRBJ1-1
CASTRTGRDTEAFF
>TRBV29-1|-|TRBJ1-1
CSVERDKYTEAFF
>TRBV30|-|TRBJ1-4
CAWSAPGATNEKLFF
>TRBV27|-|TRBJ2-3
CASSLSVYTDTQYF
>TRBV7-9|-|TRBJ2-3
CASSFFAGVGTDTQYF
>TRBV5-1|-|TRBJ1-6
CASSLGQINSPLHF
>TRBV11-2|-|TRBJ2-7
CASRWPGQGSYEQYF
>TRBV28|-|TRBJ2-1
CASSKPRGASNEQFF
>TRBV11-3|-|TRBJ2-1
CASSLAGGYNEQFF
>TRBV7-9|once|TRBJ1-4
CASSSPSGQTNEKLFF
>TRBV5-4|-|TRBJ1-1
CASSDKDRSPEAFF
>TRBV11-2|-|TRBJ2-5
CASSLAGGQETQYF
>TRBV3-1/TRBV3-2|once|TRBJ1-1
CASSHPPRGPPEAFF
>TRBV10-3|-|TRBJ2-5
CASQGGETQYF
>TRBV19|-|TRBJ1-5
CASADQGAVQPQHF
>TRBV28|-|TRBJ2-1
CASRGDSSYNEQFF
>TRBV30|-|TRBJ1-3
CAHQSAAGNTIYF
>TRBV10-3|-|TRBJ2-2
CAISEGTGGTGELFF
>TRBV1|few|TRBJ2-7
CTSSQVLTGGNYEQYF
>TRBV5-4|-|TRBJ2-3
CASSARLAGDRPNTDTQYF
>TRBV2|-|TRBJ2-7
CASSESQRGIYEQYF
>TRBV9|-|TRBJ2-3
CASSPRDRGLDTQYF
>TRBV6-5|-|TRBJ1-3
CASSYTGTVSGNTIYF
>TRBV28|-|TRBJ1-2
CASRTHRGLNGYTF
>TRBV28|-|TRBJ2-5
CASSKGDRETQYF
>TRBV28|-|TRBJ2-1
CASSNYRSSYNEQFF
>TRBV5-8|-|TRBJ2-5
CASSPRLAGGGTQYF
>TRBV10-3|once|TRBJ2-3
CATGGPQGGADTQYF
>TRBV19|-|TRBJ1-1
CASIGGRGEAFF
>TRBV27|-|TRBJ2-7
CASSPDEQYF
>TRBV2|-|TRBJ2-6
CATTGTGDSGANVLTF
>TRBV6-4|-|TRBJ2-3
CASSDSIRSTDTQYF
>TRBV18|once|TRBJ2-2
CASSPFSGESNTGELFF
>TRBV3-1/TRBV3-2|-|TRBJ2-7
CASSLSGEQYF
>TRBV6-5|-|TRBJ2-3
CASSYSRYTDTQYF
>TRBV9|-|TRBJ2-1
CASSVERGTYNEQFF
>TRBV10-3|-|TRBJ2-7
CAISSSSGVDYEQYF
>TRBV11-2|-|TRBJ1-1
CASSLVFRGGEAFF
>TRBV29-1|-|TRBJ1-1
CSAQTGIFPPNTEAFF
>TRBV11-2|few|TRBJ2-3
CASSLVSGGGTDTQYF
>TRBV10-1|few|TRBJ2-2
CASSIPGGELFF
>TRBV30|once|TRBJ1-2
CAWSGSQGGAYYGYTF
>TRBV6-5|few|TRBJ2-1
CASSFGGRYNEQFF
>TRBV3-1/TRBV3-2|-|TRBJ1-3
CASTSSADTIYF
>TRBV7-3|-|TRBJ2-1
CASSLHPRALYNEQFF
>TRBV30|-|TRBJ1-1
CAWSGTGSAFF